The clone carrying this TCR beta chain was counted at least ten times. Its cognate antigen is unknown. Time point denoted: newly diagnosed GD, antithyroid drugs for less than 3 months. With RNA extracted from PBMCs as input, the TCR library was made. These data are taken from a study of regulatory T cells in long-lasting Graves disease. General study points: Persistent disease favored TRBV28, TRBJ1-2 and TRBJ2-5.

CDR3-region Arm-PCR and iRepertoire HTBI primers produced the TCR beta libraries. TCRdb fed the multiplex PCR reads into MiXCR, producing one record per CDR3 protein. The sample includes about 440,000 distinct CDR3 sequences, about 15% seen only once; the top ten take over 15%. The length of the CDR3 is 17 residues. Looked up from germline, CDR1 is SGHNT and CDR2 is YENEEA. The J segment lost 7 bases and the V segment lost 0 bases, leaving 11 bases of the junction unmatched. These data are also associated with another study on T cells in Graves' hyperthyroidism and ophthalmopathy. According to that study: An initial round of RT-PCR targeting the TCR CDR3 relied on the HTBI primer set. Ophthalmopathy, as predicted by the model, came a median 6.5 months after the prediction.

The sample consisted of peripheral blood mononuclear cells (PBMCs), taken at new diagnosis, from a patient treated with antithyroid drugs. The source of this sequence is a woman aged 25 to 39 with Graves disease. The chain joins TRBV11-3 to TRBJ2-5; TRBD2 matches 10 bases. The CDR3 coding sequence is TGTGCCAGCAGCTTAGAAATGGGGCGACTAGCGGGTAGGACCCAGTACTTC. It yields the protein CASSLEMGRLAGRTQYF.